This T cell receptor (beta chain) was sequenced in a study of response to subunit inactivated influenza vaccine. Study results and caveats: With each seasonal influenza vaccination, the authors suggested, few new T cells are recruited.

This clonotype was detected ten times or more. Antigen specificity is unknown. Via MiXCR, TCRdb re-called the RT-PCR reads, giving one row per CDR3 protein. This sample has 500,000 or so distinct CDR3 sequences, with 16% found just once. The CDR3 extends over 14 amino acids. The germline CDR1 and CDR2 sequences are SGHTA and FQGNSA. The ends lost 5 bases at V and 5 bases at J; junction bases unmatched: 8. The TCR comes from a man between 50 and 69 years old who received an inactivated influenza vaccine. The rearrangement uses TRBV7-2 and TRBJ1-2, with 7 bases that match TRBD1. The sequencing here drew on CD4+ T cells sorted from PBMCs, taken around 25 months after vaccination. The CDR3 nucleotides are TGTGCCAGCAGCGCCACGACAGGGCTGTATGGCTACACCTTC. It encodes CASSATTGLYGYTF.